This T cell receptor (beta chain) originates from a study of cytomegalovirus exposure and HLA in healthy donors. As for the study in general: HLA-typed donors contributed about 85 million unique TCRs, which were held in an early data release.

This clone has more than one count but fewer than ten. The germline CDR1 and CDR2 sequences are MNHEY and SMNVEV (reference sequence). The V segment lost 6 bases and the J segment 3 bases; nucleotides outside the gene matches: 12. This CDR3 is built from 16 residues. The PCR contained 60 Vbeta and 13 Jbeta primers. The data were produced by immunoSEQ multiplex PCR, yet TCRdb's version contains in-frame clones alone and is incomplete. The profile covers approximately 200,000 clones, with roughly 80% appearing a single time and about 1.5% taken by the ten largest. The receptor's source is a woman aged 18 to 35 in good health and CMV-seronegative. This sequence joins TRBV27 and TRBJ2-7; TRBD1 matches 9 bases. Sequencing was performed on PBMCs. CDR3 sequence reads: CASRWTGAPLGYEQYF. The CDR3 coding sequence is TGTGCCAGCAGGTGGACAGGGGCACCCTTGGGCTACGAGCAGTACTTC.